This TCR beta chain was identified during a study of OX40 agonist ivuxolimab in advanced cancers. Study in general: The patients got ivuxolimab, which is an agonistic anti-OX40 (CD134) antibody. Patients got intravenous ivuxolimab at 0.01 to 10 mg/kg every 2 weeks. Broader study findings: Also present in some nonresponders was a low level of normalized T-cell clonal expansion.

Patients with a history of autoimmune disease or on systemic immunosuppression were excluded. For this clone: Its antigen is still unknown.

Some clones are missing from TCRdb's copy, which holds only in-frame ones; the method was immunoSEQ multiplex PCR. The sample has about 36,000 clones, roughly 80% seen once. CDR1 and CDR2 (germline): SGHRS, YFSETQ. Trimming stripped 0 bases from V and 1 base from J, with 9 bases between. The CDR3 extends over 15 amino acids. The chain couples TRBV5-1 to TRBJ2-3; D remains unclear. The source material was CD4+ or CD8+ T cells sorted from blood, sampled in a trial of the OX40 agonist ivuxolimab. This TCR derives from an adult with an advanced solid tumor such as melanoma, head and neck, liver or kidney cancer. The DNA for the CDR3 is TGCGCCAGCAGCTTGGTGGCTATCCGCACAGATACGCAGTATTTT. As protein: CASSLVAIRTDTQYF.